One sample yielded the 23 T cell receptor beta chains listed below, sequenced in a study of spatial heterogeneity in lung cancer. The time point denotes: sample taken at primary tumor resection. Frozen PBMC, nontumor lung or tumor provided whole RNA, which was sequenced unsorted. TCRdb re-analysed the 5' RACE reads in MiXCR, keeping a single row per CDR3 protein. The table includes about 45,000 distinct CDR3 sequences, 12% detected once. This material consisted of PBMCs, taken at surgery. The receptors shown here come from a female donor with early-stage non-small cell lung cancer.

This clonotype turned up a few times. The V and J genes are TRBV29-1 and TRBJ2-3; 12 nucleotides align to TRBD2. From germline, CDR1 is SQVTM and CDR2 ANQGSEA. The J segment lost 4 bases and the V segment lost 6 bases, leaving 8 bases of the junction unmatched. This CDR3 comprises 15 residues. CDR3 protein: CSVALAGGRADTQYF. The CDR3 nucleotides read TGCAGCGTAGCCCTAGCGGGGGGGCGGGCAGATACGCAGTATTTT.

Points on this clonotype: Given a much more abundant clone one base away, this may be a read error. The chain carries TRBV5-1 and TRBJ2-1, with 8 bases lining up with TRBD1. Germline CDR1 SGHRS, CDR2 YFSETQ. The CDR3 contains 14 residues. The CDR3 DNA reads as TGCGCCAGCACCGCAGGGGGCCCCTACAATGAGCTGTTCTTC. The encoded protein is CASTAGGPYNELFF.

A few counts support this clonotype. The rearrangement links TRBV19 to TRBJ2-1; D might be TRBD2 (5 bases). The germline V gene encodes CDR1 LNHDA and CDR2 SQIVND (reference sequence). V dropped 5 bases and J dropped 2 bases, with 7 bases sitting between them. The CDR3 totals 13 residues. This CDR3 reads CASSWTAYNEQFF. CDR3 DNA sequence: TGTGCCAGTAGTTGGACTGCCTACAATGAGCAGTTCTTC. Full variable domain (remainder filled in from reference TRBV19 and TRBJ2-1): DGGITQSPKYLFRKEGQNVTLSCEQNLNHDAMYWYRQDPGQGLRLIYYSQIVNDFQKGDIAEGYSVSREKKESFPLTVTSAQKNPTAFYLCASSWTAYNEQFFGPGTRLTVL.

This clonotype was picked up many times. The V call is TRBV6-5, the J call TRBJ1-5; D gene unclear. Trimming took off 10 bases at V and 6 bases at J, with 16 bases between the two ends. The CDR3 is made up of 13 amino acids. Germline lookup yields CDR1 MNHEY and CDR2 SVGAGI. CDR3 DNA: TGTGCCACCTCAACACGGGCTTTTCAGCCCCAGCATTTT. Translation: CATSTRAFQPQHF.

A few counts support this clonotype. CDR3 sequence (DNA): TGCAGTGCTAGAGACAGCTACAATCAGCCCCAGCATTTT. As protein: CSARDSYNQPQHF. The chain joins TRBV20-1 to TRBJ1-5, with D uncertain. This CDR3 contains 13 residues. Germline CDR1 and CDR2: DFQATT and SNEGSKA (reference sequence). The V gene lost 0 bases and the J gene lost 3 bases, with 6 bases spanning the gap.

This sequence joins TRBV6-6 and TRBJ2-2; no clear D. With 4 bases removed from V and 7 bases from J, the gap between germline ends came to 13 bases. The V gene's germline CDR1 is MNHNY and CDR2 SVGAGI (reference sequence). CDR3 length equals 14 residues. This CDR3 is CASSFTAVNGELFF. DNA of the CDR3: TGTGCCAGCAGTTTTACCGCAGTGAACGGGGAGCTGTTTTTT.

This clonotype was counted between two and nine times. The chain combines TRBV19 with TRBJ1-2; D not resolved. The CDR3 is 13 amino acids. Trimming took off 3 bases at V and 3 bases at J, with 8 bases between the two ends. From germline, CDR1 is LNHDA and CDR2 SQIVND (reference sequence). The CDR3 loop is CASSIGDYYGYTF. As DNA, the CDR3 is TGTGCCAGTAGTATTGGCGATTACTATGGCTACACCTTC.

This chain connects TRBV20-1 to TRBJ1-2; D not certain. Germline CDR1 and CDR2: DFQATT and SNEGSKA (reference sequence). The CDR3 spans 15 residues. Trimming pared 3 bases from V and 4 bases from J, leaving 18 bases between. The chain's CDR3 is CSARISSRSGYGYTF. In nucleotides, the CDR3 is TGCAGTGCTAGGATCAGTTCTCGGTCTGGCTATGGCTACACCTTC.

There are many counts of this clonotype. This chain joins TRBV4-3 and TRBJ2-7; a weak D match, TRBD2 (7 bases). The CDR3 totals 14 residues. Trimming left V 4 bases short and J 3 bases short, with 13 bases between. CDR1 and CDR2 from the germline V gene are LGHNA and YSLEER. CDR3: CASSPAGAGYEQYF. The DNA for the CDR3 is TGCGCCAGCAGCCCGGCGGGGGCTGGCTACGAGCAGTACTTC.

This clonotype was counted ten times or more. The V gene is TRBV5-1, the J gene TRBJ1-4; maybe TRBD1 (6 bases). V was trimmed by 2 bases and J by 4 bases, leaving 15 bases between them. The CDR3 covers 16 residues. Germline V lookup: CDR1 SGHRS, CDR2 YFSETQ. This CDR3 is CASSLQGSGRNEKLFF. The DNA for the CDR3 is TGCGCCAGCAGCTTACAGGGTTCGGGACGTAATGAAAAACTGTTTTTT. Together with reference TRBV5-1 and TRBJ1-4, the CDR3 gives the full variable domain: KAGVTQTPRYLIKTRGQQVTLSCSPISGHRSVSWYQQTPGQGLQFLFEYFSETQRNKGNFPGRFSGRQFSNSRSEMNVSTLELGDSALYLCASSLQGSGRNEKLFFGSGTQLSVL.

J is TRBJ2-2 and V is TRBV5-4; 10 bases fit TRBD2. After removal of 3 bases from V and 3 bases from J, the junction contained 5 bases not matched to a gene. CDR3 size: 16 residues. Germline CDR1 SGHNT, CDR2 YYREEE (reference sequence). DNA for the CDR3: TGTGCCAGCAGCTCCTTAGCGGGGGGTTACACCGGGGAGCTGTTTTTT. Its translation: CASSSLAGGYTGELFF.

This clonotype was observed a handful of times. One end of the junction is discordant with germline, which a read error may explain. The chain recombines TRBV20-1 with TRBJ2-4; no definite D call. The V gene's germline CDR1 is DFQATT and CDR2 SNEGSKA (reference sequence). This CDR3 region has 13 residues. For the CDR3, the DNA is TGCAGTGCTTCGTCCGGCCTCCAAAAGATTCAGTACTTC. Protein sequence: CSASSGLQKIQYF.

This clonotype showed up just a few times. This chain links TRBV6-2 or TRBV6-3 with TRBJ1-1; D is unclear. Germline assignment: CDR1 MNHEY and CDR2 SVGEGT. The CDR3 extends over 14 amino acids. Trimming left V 5 bases short and J 1 base short, with 11 bases between. The chain's CDR3 is CASSPLGQNTEAFF. The CDR3 DNA follows: TGTGCCAGCAGTCCCCTCGGTCAGAACACTGAAGCTTTCTTT.

This clonotype was seen only a few times. This sequence joins TRBV20-1 and TRBJ1-2; D perhaps matches TRBD1 (6 bases). Germline lookup yields CDR1 DFQATT and CDR2 SNEGSKA (reference sequence). This CDR3 comprises 15 residues. Trimming removed 2 bases from V and 2 bases from J, with 15 bases in between. CDR3 sequence: CSARNLGHVNYGYTF. The CDR3 DNA reads TGCAGTGCTAGAAACCTGGGACACGTGAACTATGGCTACACCTTC.

This clonotype appeared a few times. The chain employs TRBV27 and TRBJ2-7, with D perhaps being TRBD1 or TRBD2 (5 bases each). Germline CDR1 reads MNHEY; CDR2 reads SMNVEV (reference sequence). The CDR3 spans 19 residues. Trimming stripped 1 base from V and 1 base from J, with 23 bases between. The chain's CDR3 is CASSLLAPGTASPSYEQYF. The DNA of the CDR3 is TGTGCCAGCAGTTTATTAGCCCCAGGGACCGCCAGCCCTTCCTACGAGCAGTACTTC.

The chain has TRBV29-1 and TRBJ1-2; D perhaps matches TRBD1 (6 bases). The CDR3 loop spans 11 amino acids. Trimming left V 5 bases short and J 6 bases short, with 10 bases between. Germline lookup yields CDR1 SQVTM and CDR2 ANQGSEA. CDR3 loop: CSVWDTNGYTF. The CDR3 DNA reads as TGCAGCGTTTGGGACACCAATGGCTACACCTTC.

This sequence joins TRBV2 and TRBJ1-5; the D gene is possibly TRBD1 (5 bases). Between the trimmed V and J ends, which lost 6 bases and 2 bases, there was a span of 14 bases. Germline CDR1 reads SNHLY; CDR2 reads FYNNEI. The CDR3 sequence is 15 residues long. CDR3 bases: TGTGCCAGCAGGGTTCAGGGCTTAGGCAATCAGCCCCAGCATTTT. Translated, it gives CASRVQGLGNQPQHF.

This clonotype was counted only a few times. V is TRBV20-1 and J is TRBJ2-3; D perhaps matches TRBD1 (6 bases). V lost 6 bases and J lost 6, with 28 bases in between. Germline values: CDR1 DFQATT, CDR2 SNEGSKA (reference sequence). The CDR3 totals 17 residues. The CDR3 spells CSAPAGAIPTFADTQYF. The CDR3, as DNA: TGCAGTGCCCCCGCAGGGGCGATCCCCACATTCGCGGATACGCAGTATTTT.

This clonotype was observed many times. V is TRBV5-1 and J is TRBJ2-7; the match to TRBD1 covers 9 bases. This CDR3 comprises 13 residues. The germline V gene encodes CDR1 SGHRS and CDR2 YFSETQ. With V trimmed by 5 bases and J by 5 bases, 5 bases remained unmatched. CDR3 sequence reads: CASSQGTGNEQYF. The CDR3 DNA reads as TGCGCCAGCAGTCAGGGGACAGGGAACGAGCAGTACTTC.

There are many counts of this clonotype. The CDR3 DNA reads TGTGCCAGCAGCGAGGTTGGGGGGCGGAGGTATGGCTACACCTTC. Its protein product is CASSEVGGRRYGYTF. The V gene is TRBV28, the J gene TRBJ1-2; D might be TRBD1 (6 bases). The ends were cut back, 6 bases at V and 5 bases at J, with 19 bases in the middle. Germline CDR1 reads MDHEN; CDR2 reads SYDVKM. This CDR3 is built from 15 residues.

This clonotype was seen more than once but under ten times. V is TRBV20-1 and J is TRBJ2-5, with TRBD1 matching over 7 bases. The V gene end was trimmed by 5 bases and the J gene end by 3 bases; junction bases not matched to a gene: 3. The length of the CDR3 is 12 residues. Germline values: CDR1 DFQATT, CDR2 SNEGSKA (reference sequence). The CDR3 loop is CSARTGEETQYF. The CDR3, as DNA: TGCAGTGCTCGTACAGGGGAAGAGACCCAGTACTTC.

This clonotype turned up a few times. This rearrangement joins TRBV19 to TRBJ2-7, with 9 bases that match TRBD1. Germline V gives CDR1 LNHDA, CDR2 SQIVND (reference sequence). CDR3 size: 14 residues. The junction had 7 bases not matched to a gene; V was cut back by 7 bases and J by 3 bases. The CDR3 DNA follows: TGTGCCAGTACCCCGGGACAGGGAATCTACGAGCAGTACTTC. Amino acid sequence: CASTPGQGIYEQYF.

Here the CDR3 DNA reads TGTGCCATCAGTGAGCCGCTGACGGACAACCACGAGCAGTACTTC. Its translation is CAISEPLTDNHEQYF. The V gene is TRBV10-3, the J gene TRBJ2-7; TRBD1 might be the D (5 bases). CDR1 ENHRY and CDR2 SYGVKD come from the germline V gene. V dropped 2 bases and J dropped 5 bases, with 16 bases sitting between them. There are 15 residues in the CDR3.